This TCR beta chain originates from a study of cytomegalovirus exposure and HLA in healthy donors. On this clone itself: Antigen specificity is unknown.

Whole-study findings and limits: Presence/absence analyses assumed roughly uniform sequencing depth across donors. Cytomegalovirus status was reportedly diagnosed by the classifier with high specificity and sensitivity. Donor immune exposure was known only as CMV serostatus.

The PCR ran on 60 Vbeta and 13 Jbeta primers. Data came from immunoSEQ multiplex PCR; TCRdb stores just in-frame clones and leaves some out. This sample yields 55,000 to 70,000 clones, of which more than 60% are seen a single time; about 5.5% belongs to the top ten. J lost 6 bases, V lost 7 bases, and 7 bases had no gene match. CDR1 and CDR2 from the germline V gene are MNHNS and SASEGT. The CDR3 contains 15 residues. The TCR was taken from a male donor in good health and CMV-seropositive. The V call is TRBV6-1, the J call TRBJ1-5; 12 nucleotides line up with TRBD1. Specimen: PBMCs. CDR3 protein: CASNPGTGGGQPQHF. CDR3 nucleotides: TGTGCCAGCAACCCCGGGACAGGGGGCGGTCAGCCCCAGCATTTT.